Below are 18 T cell receptor beta chains sequenced from a single sample in a study of control samples from healthy donors and cancer patients. Sequencing used immunoSEQ multiplex PCR; TCRdb keeps in-frame clones, though not all of them. Found here are 100,000 or so clones, around 86% of them singletons; the top ten hold around 1.3%. The specimen was blood. These receptors were obtained from a woman between 45 and 65 years old in good health.

The chain joins TRBV29-1 to TRBJ2-1; 7 nucleotides line up with TRBD2. The CDR3 is made up of 16 amino acids. Trimming removed 1 base from V and 3 bases from J; junction bases left unmatched: 9. Germline CDR1 SQVTM, CDR2 ANQGSEA. The CDR3 sequence: CSVEGPGLLVYNEQFF. CDR3 coding DNA: TGCAGCGTTGAAGGACCGGGACTACTGGTCTACAATGAGCAGTTCTTC.

The rearrangement uses TRBV2 and TRBJ2-1, with D unresolved. V lost 6 bases, J lost 4 bases, and 10 bases lay in between. CDR1 and CDR2 from the germline V gene are SNHLY and FYNNEI. CDR3 length: 13 amino acids. The CDR3 here is CASRAGGYNEQFF. The CDR3, as DNA: TGTGCCAGCAGGGCTGGTGGTTACAATGAGCAGTTCTTC.

This sequence joins TRBV4-3 and TRBJ1-1, with 7 bases fitting TRBD1. Germline-derived CDR1 and CDR2 are LGHNA and YSLEER. V was pared by 5 bases and J by 2 bases, with 8 bases of the junction left unmatched. The CDR3 spans 15 residues. The CDR3 region has the DNA TGCGCCAGCAGCTTAGACAGGGTGCGCAACACTGAAGCTTTCTTT. It encodes CASSLDRVRNTEAFF.

CDR3 residues: CAGKGRINEKLFF. CDR3 nucleotides: TGTGCCGGCAAGGGACGGATTAATGAAAAACTGTTTTTT. The V and J genes are TRBV6-6 and TRBJ1-4; D possibly corresponds to TRBD1 (5 bases). The CDR3 has 13 residues. Germline values: CDR1 MNHNY, CDR2 SVGAGI (reference sequence). The V end was cut by 11 bases, the J end by 4 bases, with 14 bases between.

The chain joins TRBV4-2 to TRBJ2-3; tentatively, D is TRBD2 (6 bases). The CDR3 covers 13 residues. The germline CDR1 and CDR2 sequences are LGHNA and YNFKEQ. V was clipped by 3 bases and J by 6 bases, with 10 bases between them. This CDR3 is CASSQGLLDTQYF. CDR3 in DNA: TGTGCCAGCAGCCAGGGACTTCTGGATACGCAGTATTTT.

This chain uses TRBV19 with TRBJ2-7; D is unresolved. Trimming took 3 bases from V and 2 from J, leaving 5 bases between them. The CDR3 totals 12 residues. CDR1 and CDR2 from the germline V gene are LNHDA and SQIVND (reference sequence). CDR3 sequence (DNA): TGTGCCAGTAGTATGGGAACCTACGAGCAGTACTTC. This sequence encodes CASSMGTYEQYF.

V is TRBV7-9 and J is TRBJ1-4; D gene unclear. CDR3 size: 14 residues. Germline V gene sequence: CDR1 SEHNR, CDR2 FQNEAQ (reference sequence). Trimming pared 3 bases from V and 11 bases from J, leaving 16 bases between. This CDR3 reads CASSFDLDREKLFF. CDR3 sequence (DNA): TGTGCCAGCAGCTTCGATTTGGATCGGGAGAAACTGTTTTTT.

A few counts support this clone. The chain employs TRBV29-1 and TRBJ2-1; 14 bases line up with TRBD2. The CDR3 covers 16 residues. CDR1 is SQVTM, CDR2 ANQGSEA, per germline. Trimming took 5 bases from V and 5 from J; bases not matched to a gene: 8. Written as DNA, the CDR3 is TGCAGCGTTACTGGACTAGCGGGAGGAGGTCACAATGAGCAGTTCTTC. Translating gives CSVTGLAGGGHNEQFF.

V and J are TRBV11-2 and TRBJ2-1; D is possibly TRBD2 (6 bases). The germline V gene has CDR1 SGHAT and CDR2 FQNNGV. Trimming took 1 base from V and 8 from J, leaving 15 bases between them. The CDR3 runs 15 residues. The CDR3 DNA reads TGTGCCAGCAGCTTAGGACTTTTGGGAGGCGATGAGCAGTTCTTC. It encodes CASSLGLLGGDEQFF.

V and J are TRBV4-2 and TRBJ1-5; 7 positions match TRBD1. Germline V lookup: CDR1 LGHNA, CDR2 YNFKEQ. V shed 3 bases, J shed 1 base, and the junction held 0 bases outside the gene matches. The CDR3 consists of 14 residues. The CDR3 sequence is CASSQTGSNQPQHF. CDR3 sequence (DNA): TGTGCCAGCAGCCAGACAGGGAGCAATCAGCCCCAGCATTTT.

The J gene is TRBJ1-5, the V gene TRBV15, with 8 bases fitting TRBD1. Per germline, CDR1 LNHNV and CDR2 YYDKDF (reference sequence). This CDR3 region has 14 residues. J was trimmed by 4 bases and V by 5 bases; bases with no gene match: 4. Here the CDR3 DNA reads TGTGCCACCAGCTGGGGACAGGTGAATCAGCCCCAGCATTTT. Its translation is CATSWGQVNQPQHF.

The chain employs TRBV7-3 and TRBJ2-5; D tentatively reads TRBD1 or TRBD2 (6 bases each). Trimming shortened V by 6 bases and J by 7 bases, and 21 bases separated the two germline ends. CDR1 is SGHTA, CDR2 FQGTGA, per germline. The CDR3 sequence is 15 residues long. For the CDR3, the DNA is TGTGCCAGCAGAGCTATAGAGGGGGGTTCCAGGACCCAGTACTTC. This encodes CASRAIEGGSRTQYF.

The chain recombines TRBV5-1 with TRBJ1-6; perhaps TRBD1 as D (6 bases). This CDR3 is built from 15 residues. CDR1 and CDR2 from the germline V gene are SGHRS and YFSETQ. Trimming stripped 0 bases from V and 5 bases from J, with 9 bases between. The CDR3 sequence: CASSLGTADNSPLHF. The CDR3 region has the DNA TGCGCCAGCAGCTTGGGGACAGCAGATAATTCACCCCTCCACTTT.

The genes are TRBV2 and TRBJ1-2; tentatively, D is TRBD1 (5 bases). Per the germline V gene, CDR1 is SNHLY and CDR2 is FYNNEI. The CDR3 is made up of 14 amino acids. V lost 2 bases and J lost 1, with 8 bases in between. The CDR3 bases are TGTGCCAGCAGTGAAAGGGGCCGTAACTATGGCTACACCTTC. Its protein is CASSERGRNYGYTF. The complete variable domain, with remaining parts taken from reference TRBV2 and TRBJ1-2, reads EPEVTQTPSHQVTQMGQEVILRCVPISNHLYFYWYRQILGQKVEFLVSFYNNEISEKSEIFDDQFSVERPDGSNFTLKIRSTKLEDSAMYFCASSERGRNYGYTFGSGTRLTVV.

In its sample, this clone was seen once. The gene calls are TRBV6-1 and TRBJ2-5; D might be TRBD2 (6 bases). The germline CDR1 and CDR2 sequences are MNHNS and SASEGT. The germline V and J ends were trimmed by 3 bases and 9 bases, with 11 bases remaining between them. The CDR3 sequence is 12 residues long. CDR3 sequence reads: CASSDPRRAQYF. As DNA, the CDR3 is TGTGCCAGCAGTGATCCACGGAGGGCCCAGTACTTC.

This rearrangement joins TRBV7-9 to TRBJ1-1, with 12 bases lining up with TRBD1. The germline gives CDR1 SEHNR, CDR2 FQNEAQ (reference sequence). The trim removed 5 bases at V and 4 bases at J, leaving 11 bases unmatched. The CDR3 length is 17 residues. The CDR3 DNA reads TGTGCCAGCAGCCGAAAGGGACAGGGGGCGACAGGCACTGAAGCTTTCTTT. It codes for CASSRKGQGATGTEAFF.

V gene TRBV10-3 combines with J gene TRBJ1-5; 7 positions match TRBD1. There are 16 residues in the CDR3. Germline V gene sequence: CDR1 ENHRY, CDR2 SYGVKD. Losses at the gene ends were 6 bases for V and 1 base for J; bases not matched to a gene: 9. The CDR3 is CAISRTGVNSNQPQHF. CDR3 DNA sequence: TGTGCCATCAGCCGCACAGGGGTTAACAGCAATCAGCCCCAGCATTTT.

This clone was observed a few times. The V call is TRBV19, the J call TRBJ1-2, with D possibly TRBD1 on 5 matching bases. This CDR3 comprises 13 residues. Germline V gene lookup returns CDR1 LNHDA and CDR2 SQIVND (reference sequence). V was trimmed by 2 bases and J by 4 bases, leaving 8 bases between them. CDR3 bases: TGTGCCAGTAGTATACAGGGACTCTATGGCTACACCTTC. Translation gives CASSIQGLYGYTF.